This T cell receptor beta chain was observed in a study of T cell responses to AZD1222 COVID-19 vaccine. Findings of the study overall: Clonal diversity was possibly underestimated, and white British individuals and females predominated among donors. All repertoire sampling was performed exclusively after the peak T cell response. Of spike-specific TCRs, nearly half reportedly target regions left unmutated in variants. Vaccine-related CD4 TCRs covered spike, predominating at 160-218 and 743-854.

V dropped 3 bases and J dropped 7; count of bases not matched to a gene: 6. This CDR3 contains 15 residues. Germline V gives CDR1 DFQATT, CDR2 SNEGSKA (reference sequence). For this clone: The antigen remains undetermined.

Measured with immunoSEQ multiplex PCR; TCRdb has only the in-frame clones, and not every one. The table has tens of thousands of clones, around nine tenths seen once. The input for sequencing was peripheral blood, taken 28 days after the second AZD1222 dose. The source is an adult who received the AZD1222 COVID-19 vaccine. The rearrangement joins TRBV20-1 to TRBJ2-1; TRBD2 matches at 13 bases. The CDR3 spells CSASLLAGGPNEQFF. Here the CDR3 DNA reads TGCAGTGCTAGTCTACTAGCGGGAGGGCCTAATGAGCAGTTCTTC.